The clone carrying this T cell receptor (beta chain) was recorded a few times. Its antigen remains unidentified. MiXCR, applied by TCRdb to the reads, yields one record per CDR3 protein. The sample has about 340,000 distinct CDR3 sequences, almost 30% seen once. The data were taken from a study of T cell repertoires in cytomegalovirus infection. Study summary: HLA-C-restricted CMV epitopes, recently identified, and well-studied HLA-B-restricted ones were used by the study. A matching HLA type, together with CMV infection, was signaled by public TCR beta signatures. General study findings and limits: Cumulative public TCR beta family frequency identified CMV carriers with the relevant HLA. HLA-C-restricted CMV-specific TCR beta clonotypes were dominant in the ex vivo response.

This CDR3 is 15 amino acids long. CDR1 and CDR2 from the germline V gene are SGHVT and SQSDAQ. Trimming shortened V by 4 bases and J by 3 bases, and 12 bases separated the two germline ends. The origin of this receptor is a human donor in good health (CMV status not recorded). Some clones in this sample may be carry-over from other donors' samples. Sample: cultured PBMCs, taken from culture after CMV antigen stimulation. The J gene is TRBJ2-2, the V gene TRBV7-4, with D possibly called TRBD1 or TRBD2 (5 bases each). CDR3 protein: CASSSPGRDTGELFF. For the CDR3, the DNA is TGTGCCAGCAGCTCGCCGGGGCGGGACACCGGGGAGCTGTTTTTT.